The 30 T cell receptor beta chains listed next were all sequenced from one sample in a study of cytotoxic CD8 clonotypes in ibrutinib-treated CLL. Clones were read by immunoSEQ multiplex PCR, and TCRdb kept only the in-frame ones, dropping some. This table has about 140,000 clones, approximately 75% appearing once. The sequenced sample was PBMCs, obtained after 12 months of ibrutinib treatment. These receptors all come from a human donor with chronic lymphocytic leukemia.

The J gene is TRBJ2-3, the V gene TRBV19; D perhaps matches TRBD1 (5 bases). The V and J ends lost 9 bases and 0 bases respectively, with 13 bases between them. This CDR3 is built from 14 residues. Per the germline V gene, CDR1 is LNHDA and CDR2 is SQIVND (reference sequence). CDR3 DNA sequence: TGTGCCAGAAAGGGGTTCCCGAGCACAGATACGCAGTATTTT. This encodes CARKGFPSTDTQYF. The full variable domain, its missing parts supplied by reference TRBV19 and TRBJ2-3, is DGGITQSPKYLFRKEGQNVTLSCEQNLNHDAMYWYRQDPGQGLRLIYYSQIVNDFQKGDIAEGYSVSREKKESFPLTVTSAQKNPTAFYLCARKGFPSTDTQYFGPGTRLTVL.

This clone appeared a few times. The V and J genes are TRBV4-1 and TRBJ1-1, with D possibly matching TRBD1 (6 bases). Germline CDR1 MGHRA, CDR2 YSYEKL. The V end lost 0 bases, the J end lost 7 bases, and 9 bases lay between the germline ends. This CDR3 comprises 13 residues. The CDR3 reads CASSQEGAVEAFF. The CDR3 region has the DNA TGCGCCAGCAGCCAAGAGGGGGCCGTTGAAGCTTTCTTT.

V and J are TRBV4-1 and TRBJ2-7; D perhaps matches TRBD2 (5 bases). V lost 5 bases to trimming and J lost 4 bases, with 12 bases between them. The CDR3 runs 13 residues. In germline, CDR1 is MGHRA, CDR2 YSYEKL. For the CDR3, the DNA is TGCGCCAGCAGCTTAAGCGGTGAATACGAGCAGTACTTC. Translated, it gives CASSLSGEYEQYF.

This clone was counted a single time. V and J are TRBV18 and TRBJ1-4; no reliable D call. The CDR3 runs to 14 residues. Trimming cost V 3 bases and J 4 bases, with 9 bases left between them. The germline V gene encodes CDR1 KGHSH and CDR2 LQKENI. Here the CDR3 reads CASSPPSLNEKLFF. The CDR3 DNA reads TGTGCCAGCTCACCCCCGAGCCTTAATGAAAAACTGTTTTTT.

Comment on this clone: This sample also contains other DNA sequences that code for the same CDR3. The V gene is TRBV15, the J gene TRBJ2-1, with no clear D. The germline gives CDR1 LNHNV, CDR2 YYDKDF (reference sequence). The V gene lost 0 bases and the J gene lost 7 bases, with 4 bases spanning the gap. This CDR3 has 12 amino acids. The CDR3 loop reads CATSRDRNEQFF. The CDR3 region has the DNA TGTGCCACCAGCAGAGATCGAAATGAGCAGTTCTTC.

The count of this clone is one. The rearrangement joins TRBV11-3 to TRBJ2-7, with D hard to call. This CDR3 comprises 14 residues. Germline CDR1 reads SGHNT; CDR2 reads YENEEA. The V end lost 2 bases, the J end lost 2 bases, and 10 bases lay between the germline ends. The CDR3 region has the DNA TGTGCCAGCAGCTTAAACCGAGGTGCCTACGAGCAGTACTTC. Translating it yields CASSLNRGAYEQYF.

This clone was detected once. The gene calls are TRBV10-3 and TRBJ2-7; TRBD2 matches at 13 bases. Germline CDR1 and CDR2: ENHRY and SYGVKD. The CDR3 is 16 amino acids. Trimming removed 4 bases from V and 7 bases from J; junction bases left unmatched: 10. The CDR3 protein is CAISVTGLAGVREQYF. Written as DNA, the CDR3 is TGTGCCATCAGTGTGACAGGACTAGCGGGAGTCCGGGAGCAGTACTTC.

This clone was seen a handful of times. The chain combines TRBV7-3 with TRBJ1-2; maybe TRBD1 (6 bases). The germline V gene encodes CDR1 SGHTA and CDR2 FQGTGA. CDR3 length equals 14 residues. The V and J ends lost 5 bases and 4 bases respectively, with 14 bases between them. CDR3 DNA: TGTGCCAGCAGCCAGCAGCAGGGGTCCTATGGCTACACCTTC. It yields the protein CASSQQQGSYGYTF.

This sequence joins TRBV11-3 and TRBJ2-7; D unclear. CDR1 and CDR2 (germline): SGHNT, YENEEA. The CDR3 runs to 12 residues. The V end lost 1 base, the J end lost 3 bases, and 4 bases lay between the germline ends. As DNA, the CDR3 is TGTGCCAGCAGCTTAGGCAGCTACGAGCAGTACTTC. Translating gives CASSLGSYEQYF.

This rearrangement joins TRBV6-5 to TRBJ1-4, with 8 bases fitting TRBD1. CDR1 and CDR2 (germline): MNHEY, SVGAGI. V was pared by 5 bases and J by 8 bases, with 7 bases of the junction left unmatched. CDR3 size: 14 residues. The DNA of the CDR3 is TGTGCCAGCAGTCCTCAGGGGGCAGGCGAAAAACTGTTTTTT. It translates to CASSPQGAGEKLFF.

This chain joins TRBV5-6 and TRBJ2-7, with D perhaps being TRBD1 or TRBD2 (6 bases each). Deletions cut 0 bases from V and 2 bases from J, with 9 bases between. Germline V CDR1 and CDR2: SGHDT, YYEEEE. The CDR3 contains 14 residues. CDR3 sequence: CASSLGGGPYEQYF. For the CDR3, the DNA is TGTGCCAGCAGCTTGGGAGGGGGGCCCTACGAGCAGTACTTC.

The sample holds a few counts of this clone. This sequence joins TRBV4-3 and TRBJ2-1; 10 bases line up with TRBD2. In germline, CDR1 is LGHNA, CDR2 YSLEER. Trimming removed 3 bases from V and 1 base from J; junction bases left unmatched: 3. The CDR3 consists of 16 residues. The CDR3 bases are TGCGCCAGCAGCCAGGATAGCGGGAGGTCCTACAATGAGCAGTTCTTC. Translation: CASSQDSGRSYNEQFF.

This clone was detected a few times. As DNA, the CDR3 is TGTGCTAGTGTGGTAGTGGGTGGCTACACCTTC. This codes for CASVVVGGYTF. V usage is TRBV12-5 and J usage is TRBJ1-2; D not resolved. The CDR3 spans 11 residues. CDR1 is LGHNT, CDR2 FRNRAP, per germline. Trimming took 7 bases from V and 7 from J, leaving 10 bases between them.

A few counts support this clone. CDR3 DNA sequence: TGCGCCAGCAGCCGGGGGGCAGTCGTTGAAGCTTTCTTT. This gives the protein CASSRGAVVEAFF. V gene TRBV5-1 combines with J gene TRBJ1-1, with a tentative D call TRBD1 (6 bases). CDR1 is SGHRS and CDR2 is YFSETQ in the germline V gene. The length of the CDR3 is 13 residues. The V end was cut by 4 bases, the J end by 7 bases, with 14 bases between.

Regarding this clone: The junction shows a germline mismatch at one end, possibly a read error. The chain is built from TRBV7-8 and TRBJ1-6; D unresolved. CDR3 length equals 13 residues. Germline V gene sequence: CDR1 SGHVS, CDR2 FQNEAQ. The CDR3, as DNA: TGTGCCAGTAGCTGGCTCGAGCAGTCACCCCTCCACTTT. This codes for CASSWLEQSPLHF.

The V gene is TRBV23-1, the J gene TRBJ1-1, with a tentative D call TRBD1 (5 bases). TRBV23-1 carries the ORF label, with uncertain function. The CDR3 is 14 residues long. V shed 2 bases and J shed 0 bases, with 7 bases lying between them. The CDR3 loop reads CASSQEQVNTEAFF. CDR3 DNA sequence: TGCGCCAGCAGTCAAGAACAGGTGAACACTGAAGCTTTCTTT.

The chain uses TRBV28 and TRBJ2-1; D remains ambiguous. The CDR3 runs to 11 residues. Germline lookup yields CDR1 MDHEN and CDR2 SYDVKM. V was trimmed by 3 bases and J by 6 bases, leaving 3 bases between them. The CDR3 DNA sequence: TGTGCCAGCAGTTTTATCAATGAGCAGTTCTTC. Its protein is CASSFINEQFF.

The chain links TRBV5-1 to TRBJ1-5, with 7 bases matching TRBD1. Per germline, CDR1 SGHRS and CDR2 YFSETQ. The V segment lost 0 bases and the J segment 7 bases; nucleotides outside the gene matches: 7. The CDR3 is made up of 15 amino acids. The CDR3 region is CASSLDGQGVQPQHF. CDR3 DNA sequence: TGCGCCAGCAGCTTGGACGGTCAGGGGGTCCAGCCCCAGCATTTT. Using reference TRBV5-1 and TRBJ1-5 for the parts outside the CDR3, the full variable domain is KAGVTQTPRYLIKTRGQQVTLSCSPISGHRSVSWYQQTPGQGLQFLFEYFSETQRNKGNFPGRFSGRQFSNSRSEMNVSTLELGDSALYLCASSLDGQGVQPQHFGDGTRLSIL.

This clone showed up just a few times. This sequence joins TRBV19 and TRBJ1-3, with D tentatively TRBD1 (5 bases). Trimming stripped 5 bases from V and 4 bases from J, with 15 bases between. CDR3 length: 15 residues. CDR1 LNHDA and CDR2 SQIVND come from the germline V gene (reference sequence). This CDR3 reads CASSLDRDVGNTIYF. For the CDR3, the DNA is TGTGCCAGTAGTCTTGACCGGGACGTCGGAAACACCATATATTTT. The full variable domain, its missing parts supplied by reference TRBV19 and TRBJ1-3, is DGGITQSPKYLFRKEGQNVTLSCEQNLNHDAMYWYRQDPGQGLRLIYYSQIVNDFQKGDIAEGYSVSREKKESFPLTVTSAQKNPTAFYLCASSLDRDVGNTIYFGEGSWLTVV.

This chain joins TRBV28 and TRBJ2-1; possible D gene TRBD2, 5 bases. CDR3 length: 12 residues. The germline CDR1 and CDR2 sequences are MDHEN and SYDVKM. Trimming cost V 7 bases and J 7 bases, with 11 bases left between them. DNA for the CDR3: TGTGCCAGCACCGACCCGGGGAATGAGCAGTTCTTC. It encodes CASTDPGNEQFF.

The gene calls are TRBV13 and TRBJ2-3; no definite D call. V dropped 2 bases and J dropped 3 bases, with 6 bases sitting between them. This CDR3 comprises 13 residues. Germline assignment: CDR1 PRHDT and CDR2 FYEKMQ (reference sequence). CDR3 nucleotide sequence: TGTGCCAGCAGCTTAAGTCGGACAGATACGCAGTATTTT. This gives the protein CASSLSRTDTQYF.

The chain couples TRBV27 to TRBJ1-2; 7 bases line up with TRBD1. The length of the CDR3 is 15 residues. Looked up from germline, CDR1 is MNHEY and CDR2 is SMNVEV (reference sequence). V dropped 6 bases and J dropped 3; count of bases not matched to a gene: 10. CDR3 DNA sequence: TGTGCCAGCAGCCAGCTTTTTCAGGGGGACTATGGCTACACCTTC. This translates into CASSQLFQGDYGYTF.

The chain recombines TRBV10-3 with TRBJ2-7; 10 bases are shared with TRBD2. The CDR3 totals 13 residues. The trim removed 4 bases at V and 7 bases at J, leaving 4 bases unmatched. In germline, CDR1 is ENHRY, CDR2 SYGVKD. The CDR3 here is CAISVKREGEQYF. CDR3 in DNA: TGTGCCATCAGTGTGAAGCGGGAGGGAGAGCAGTACTTC.

The rearrangement links TRBV29-1 to TRBJ2-7; no clear D. V was pared by 4 bases and J by 2 bases, with 9 bases between. The CDR3 spans 12 residues. CDR1 and CDR2 (germline): SQVTM, ANQGSEA. In nucleotides, the CDR3 is TGCAGCGTTGCGAAAGAGACCTACGAGCAGTACTTC. This gives the protein CSVAKETYEQYF.

This chain connects TRBV6-1 to TRBJ2-1; TRBD2 matches 9 bases. The ends lost 8 bases at V and 0 bases at J; junction bases unmatched: 5. CDR1 is MNHNS and CDR2 is SASEGT in the germline V gene. The CDR3 extends over 15 amino acids. CDR3 sequence: CASLGGRASYNEQFF. The CDR3 bases are TGTGCCAGCCTTGGCGGGAGGGCCTCCTACAATGAGCAGTTCTTC.

J is TRBJ1-1 and V is TRBV10-3, with TRBD1 matching over 7 bases. The CDR3 loop spans 13 amino acids. With V trimmed by 5 bases and J by 7 bases, 7 bases remained unmatched. The germline CDR1 and CDR2 sequences are ENHRY and SYGVKD. The CDR3 DNA is TGTGCCATCAGTATAGGGGGGACAGATGAAGCTTTCTTT. The encoded protein is CAISIGGTDEAFF.

The rearrangement uses TRBV27 and TRBJ2-3; unclear D gene. Germline V gene sequence: CDR1 MNHEY, CDR2 SMNVEV (reference sequence). The V end was cut by 0 bases, the J end by 6 bases, with 7 bases between. The CDR3 covers 13 residues. The CDR3 is CASSLSTLDTQYF. The CDR3 DNA follows: TGTGCCAGCAGTTTATCCACGCTCGATACGCAGTATTTT.

This sequence joins TRBV30 and TRBJ2-3, with 7 nucleotides matching TRBD2. Trimming cost V 8 bases and J 4 bases; bases outside gene matches: 3. The CDR3 is made up of 11 amino acids. Germline CDR1 GTSNPN, CDR2 SVGIG (reference sequence). CDR3 loop: CARGDPDTQYF. In nucleotides, the CDR3 is TGTGCCCGGGGGGACCCAGATACGCAGTATTTT.

This clone was recorded a few times. The genes are TRBV7-2 and TRBJ1-1; D not certain. Trimming removed 6 bases from V and 4 bases from J, with 15 bases in between. The CDR3 totals 14 residues. CDR1 SGHTA and CDR2 FQGNSA come from the germline V gene. CDR3 bases: TGTGCCAGCAGTCAAGAAGGGTTGGGCACTGAAGCTTTCTTT. Translation: CASSQEGLGTEAFF.

This clone occurred a few times. V is TRBV28 and J is TRBJ2-3; 9 bases agree with TRBD1. Germline values: CDR1 MDHEN, CDR2 SYDVKM. The CDR3 is 15 residues long. V lost 6 bases to trimming and J lost 2 bases; unmatched junction nucleotides: 6. The CDR3, as DNA: TGTGCCAGCAGCCGCGGGGACAGGGCCACAGATACGCAGTATTTT. Translation gives CASSRGDRATDTQYF.